The 10 T cell receptor beta chains below all came from one sample that was sequenced in a study of beta chain features in type 1 diabetes (dated by TCRdb to the late 2010s). Beyond this particular receptor, the publication reports: Type 1 diabetes patients showed a moderate but significant shortening of TCRB CDR3 length in all four CD4+ subsets.

The library came from the immunoSEQ multiplex PCR assay. The entire amount of isolated RNA was reverse transcribed using the High Capacity cDNA Reverse Transcription Kit, so the sequenced TCRB transcripts were expressed ones. TCRdb provides this immuneACCESS table in a form limited to in-frame rearrangements. Some clones are lacking; in checked studies, under half of them reflect an unresolved V gene, and why the rest are absent is not known. This sample is represented by around 260,000 clones; 20% to 25% of them were singletons. The ten largest clones capture more than 0.009% of the sample. No cognate antigen is known for these TCRs. Material: naive CD4+ T cells from blood. Taken with the paper, the label for cell subset or site translates to: true naive CD4+ T cells. The receptor source for this set is a woman in her twenties or thirties with type 1 diabetes.

This clone appeared a few times. This chain uses TRBV29-1 with TRBJ2-1, with 10 bases aligning to TRBD1. This CDR3 contains 14 residues. With 6 bases clipped from V and 7 bases from J, the junction kept 9 bases outside the gene matches. Germline V gene data show CDR1 as SQVTM and CDR2 as ANQGSEA. The CDR3 loop reads CSVDRGPMSNEQFF. For the CDR3, the DNA is TGCAGCGTAGACAGGGGGCCCATGTCAAATGAGCAGTTCTTC.

This chain joins TRBV7-9 and TRBJ1-1, with D possibly TRBD1 on 5 matching bases. The CDR3 consists of 14 residues. With 2 bases removed from V and 5 bases from J, the gap between germline ends came to 12 bases. Germline V gene lookup returns CDR1 SEHNR and CDR2 FQNEAQ (reference sequence). CDR3 amino acids: CASSLLQERTEAFF. CDR3 coding DNA: TGTGCCAGCAGCTTATTACAGGAAAGGACTGAAGCTTTCTTT.

The chain carries TRBV5-1 and TRBJ1-4; TRBD1 aligns across 7 bases. Germline CDR1 and CDR2: SGHRS and YFSETQ. The CDR3 extends over 15 amino acids. V shed 5 bases and J 2 bases; nucleotides not matched to a gene: 6. For the CDR3, the DNA is TGCGCCAGCAGATTTACAGGGGCGACTAATGAAAAACTGTTTTTT. It encodes CASRFTGATNEKLFF. The variable domain in full, with the rest retrieved from reference TRBV5-1 and TRBJ1-4, is KAGVTQTPRYLIKTRGQQVTLSCSPISGHRSVSWYQQTPGQGLQFLFEYFSETQRNKGNFPGRFSGRQFSNSRSEMNVSTLELGDSALYLCASRFTGATNEKLFFGSGTQLSVL.

This clone turned up a few times. This sequence joins TRBV6-5 and TRBJ1-2; D possibly corresponds to TRBD1 (6 bases). Germline CDR1 reads MNHEY; CDR2 reads SVGAGI. The V gene lost 5 bases and the J gene lost 2 bases, with 15 bases spanning the gap. The CDR3 consists of 15 residues. The CDR3 reads CASSPRRTGNYGYTF. The CDR3 region has the DNA TGTGCCAGCAGTCCGCGAAGAACAGGGAACTATGGCTACACCTTC.

This clone was observed a few times. The chain has TRBV9 and TRBJ2-3; D possibly corresponds to TRBD2 (6 bases). The germline gives CDR1 SGDLS, CDR2 YYNGEE. V was shortened by 1 base and J by 3 bases, with 12 bases between the two germline ends. This CDR3 region has 15 residues. CDR3 sequence: CASSVRQGGTDTQYF. CDR3 in DNA: TGTGCCAGCAGCGTAAGGCAGGGAGGAACAGATACGCAGTATTTT.

This clone was recorded a few times. The chain has TRBV7-3 and TRBJ1-2, with 7 bases matching TRBD1. The V and J ends lost 6 bases and 6 bases, in that order; junction bases with no gene match: 7. The germline V gene has CDR1 SGHTA and CDR2 FQGTGA. The CDR3 runs 13 residues. Written as DNA, the CDR3 is TGTGCCAGCAGACGCCGGGACAGAGATGGCTACACCTTC. Translated: CASRRRDRDGYTF.

The chain links TRBV28 to TRBJ2-1, with D maybe TRBD2 (6 bases). CDR1 MDHEN and CDR2 SYDVKM come from the germline V gene. This CDR3 is 15 amino acids long. Trimming stripped 2 bases from V and 4 bases from J, with 12 bases between. This CDR3 reads CASSLTGVVYNEQFF. The CDR3 region has the DNA TGTGCCAGCAGTTTAACGGGAGTGGTTTACAATGAGCAGTTCTTC.

V is TRBV2 and J is TRBJ2-7, with 11 bases fitting TRBD2. Germline trimming cut 2 bases from V and 2 bases from J; bases unmatched to any gene: 2. Germline-derived CDR1 and CDR2 are SNHLY and FYNNEI. The CDR3 runs 15 residues. DNA of the CDR3: TGTGCCAGCAGTGAAAGACTAGCGGGGACCTACGAGCAGTACTTC. Translated: CASSERLAGTYEQYF.

Only a few counts were recorded for this clone. The V and J genes are TRBV10-3 and TRBJ1-1; no definite D call. Germline V gene data show CDR1 as ENHRY and CDR2 as SYGVKD. This CDR3 has 13 residues. Trimming took 0 bases from V and 5 from J, leaving 7 bases between them. CDR3 DNA: TGTGCCATCAGTGAGTCTCTCAGGACTGAAGCTTTCTTT. This translates into CAISESLRTEAFF.

The gene calls are TRBV5-5 and TRBJ2-1; D unclear. V lost 4 bases and J 2 bases, leaving 10 bases between the germline ends. The CDR3 runs to 14 residues. Per the germline V gene, CDR1 is SGHKS and CDR2 is YYEKEE (reference sequence). The CDR3: CASSLRGTYNEQFF. The DNA of the CDR3 is TGTGCCAGCAGCCTGAGAGGAACCTACAATGAGCAGTTCTTC. Full variable domain (outside the CDR3, taken from reference TRBV5-5 and TRBJ2-1): DAGVTQSPTHLIKTRGQQVTLRCSPISGHKSVSWYQQVLGQGPQFIFQYYEKEERGRGNFPDRFSARQFPNYSSELNVNALLLGDSALYLCASSLRGTYNEQFFGPGTRLTVL.